The T cell receptor beta chain under discussion was sequenced for a study of CD8+ T cells in alopecia areata. Study observations and caveats: Relative to normal scalp, lesional scalp, especially alopecia totalis/universalis, showed higher clonality. Possibly because of HLA-related factors, TCR sharing was less clear across patients than in mice.

The CDR3 extends over 14 amino acids. CDR1 is ENHRY and CDR2 is SYGVKD in the germline V gene. V lost 5 bases to trimming and J lost 4 bases, with 13 bases between them. PBMCs served as the source from which CD4+ and CD8+ T cells were sorted. On this clone: Its antigen is not identified.

Following extraction, RNA underwent reverse transcription to cDNA, which served as the sequencing template. Clones were sequenced by immunoSEQ multiplex PCR, and TCRdb holds only the in-frame ones, with some missing. Of more than 100,000 clones listed, around 50% were seen once; the top ten hold about 8.8%. Input material: CD4+ T cells sorted from blood. The sequence was obtained from a human donor in good health. The chain combines TRBV10-3 with TRBJ2-3, with D uncertain. For the CDR3, the DNA is TGTGCCATCAGTAGTCTAGAACCCCCAGATACGCAGTATTTT. It is translated as CAISSLEPPDTQYF.